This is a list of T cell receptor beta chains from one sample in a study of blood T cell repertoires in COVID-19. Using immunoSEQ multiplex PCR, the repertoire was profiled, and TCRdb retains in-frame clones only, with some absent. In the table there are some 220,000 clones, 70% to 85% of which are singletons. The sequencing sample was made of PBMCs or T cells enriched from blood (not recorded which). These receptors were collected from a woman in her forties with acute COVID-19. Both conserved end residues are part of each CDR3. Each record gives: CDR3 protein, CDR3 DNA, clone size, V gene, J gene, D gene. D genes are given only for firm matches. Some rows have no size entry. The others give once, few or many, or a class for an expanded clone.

CASSPSGRGYNEQFF	TGTGCCAGCAGCCCCAGCGGGAGGGGGTACAATGAGCAGTTCTTC	NA	TRBV7-2	TRBJ2-1	TRBD2
CASLGWGDNEQFF	TGTGCCAGCCTTGGCTGGGGGGACAATGAGCAGTTCTTC	NA	TRBV28	TRBJ2-1	NA
CASRATGANYGYTF	TGTGCCAGCAGAGCCACAGGGGCCAACTATGGCTACACCTTC	NA	TRBV2	TRBJ1-2	TRBD1
CASSPDRGYQPQHF	TGTGCCAGCAGCCCGGACAGGGGGTATCAGCCCCAGCATTTT	many	TRBV9	TRBJ1-5	TRBD1
CASSVDPSGEFNEQFF	TGTGCCAGCAGCGTAGATCCTAGCGGGGAGTTCAATGAGCAGTTCTTC	NA	TRBV9	TRBJ2-1	TRBD2
CASTQTGLDGYTF	TGCGCCAGCACCCAGACAGGGCTGGATGGCTACACCTTC	NA	TRBV10-2	TRBJ1-2	TRBD1
CASTQTANTEAFF	TGTGCCAGCACCCAGACAGCGAACACTGAAGCTTTCTTT	NA	TRBV7-9	TRBJ1-1	NA
CASSDLRSPYNSPLHF	TGTGCCAGCAGTGACTTACGGAGCCCCTATAATTCACCCCTCCACTTT	NA	TRBV6-4	TRBJ1-6	NA
CASSGSASSYNEQFF	TGTGCCAGCAGCGGTAGCGCGAGCTCCTACAATGAGCAGTTCTTC	NA	TRBV9	TRBJ2-1	NA
CASSQVGGANYGYTF	TGCGCCAGCAGCCAAGTGGGGGGTGCTAACTATGGCTACACCTTC	NA	TRBV4-1	TRBJ1-2	NA
CASSLVQGRTEAFF	TGTGCCAGCAGCTTAGTTCAGGGGAGAACTGAAGCTTTCTTT	NA	TRBV7-9	TRBJ1-1	NA
CASTSPGAYGYTF	TGTGCCAGCACCTCCCCGGGAGCCTATGGCTACACCTTC	NA	TRBV28	TRBJ1-2	NA
CASSVEPTNEKLFF	TGTGCCAGCAGCGTAGAGCCAACTAATGAAAAACTGTTTTTT	NA	TRBV9	TRBJ1-4	NA
CASSRQGDTTGELFF	TGCGCCAGCAGTAGGCAGGGGGATACCACCGGGGAGCTGTTTTTT	NA	TRBV5-1	TRBJ2-2	TRBD1
CASSTRTEMLYGYTF	TGTGCCAGCAGCACTCGGACAGAGATGCTCTATGGCTACACCTTC	few	TRBV5-6	TRBJ1-2	NA
CATTTGGAGYTF	TGTGCCACCACCACGGGTGGGGCTGGCTACACCTTC	NA	TRBV6-5	TRBJ1-2	NA
CASSLTVNTEAFF	TGTGCCAGCAGTCTGACAGTGAACACTGAAGCTTTCTTT	NA	TRBV28	TRBJ1-1	NA
CASSRQGEAEQYF	TGTGCCAGTAGCCGACAGGGAGAAGCCGAGCAGTACTTC	NA	TRBV19	TRBJ2-7	TRBD1
CSVAGGGDEKLFF	TGCAGCGTTGCGGGGGGCGGGGATGAAAAACTGTTTTTT	NA	TRBV29-1	TRBJ1-4	NA
CSVGDSNQPQHF	TGCAGCGTGGGAGACAGCAATCAGCCCCAGCATTTT	NA	TRBV29-1	TRBJ1-5	NA
CASSSGGQNYNEQFF	TGTGCCAGCAGTTCTGGGGGACAGAACTACAATGAGCAGTTCTTC	NA	TRBV6-5	TRBJ2-1	TRBD1
CSASGLAATDTQYF	TGCAGTGCTAGTGGACTAGCGGCCACAGATACGCAGTATTTT	NA	TRBV20-1	TRBJ2-3	TRBD2
CASMVGAGLIYEQYF	TGCGCCAGCATGGTCGGCGCGGGATTAATCTACGAGCAGTACTTC	once	TRBV4-1	TRBJ2-7	NA
CASSFGTGGTEAFF	TGTGCCAGCAGTTTCGGGACAGGTGGAACTGAAGCTTTCTTT	NA	TRBV6-2/TRBV6-3	TRBJ1-1	TRBD1
CASSRTGYGYTF	TGTGCCAGTAGTAGGACAGGGTATGGCTACACCTTC	NA	TRBV19	TRBJ1-2	TRBD1
CASSKNLLMAGPYNEQFF	TGTGCCAGCAGCAAAAACCTACTGATGGCGGGGCCCTACAATGAGCAGTTCTTC	NA	TRBV5-8	TRBJ2-1	NA
CASSPGTGGYEQYF	TGTGCCAGCAGCCCGGGGACAGGGGGCTACGAGCAGTACTTC	NA	TRBV5-5	TRBJ2-7	TRBD1
CASSQDRAGAGYNEQFF	TGCGCCAGCAGCCAAGATCGGGCGGGAGCGGGTTACAATGAGCAGTTCTTC	NA	TRBV4-1	TRBJ2-1	TRBD2
CASSGTSGYNEQFF	TGTGCCAGCAGTGGGACTAGTGGCTACAATGAGCAGTTCTTC	NA	TRBV2	TRBJ2-1	TRBD2
CASSLAGGSGNTIYF	TGTGCCAGCAGCTTAGCGGGGGGATCTGGAAACACCATATATTTT	NA	TRBV7-8	TRBJ1-3	NA
CASSFVGSYGYTF	TGTGCCAGCAGTTTCGTGGGCAGTTATGGCTACACCTTC	NA	TRBV27	TRBJ1-2	NA
CATSRDSLIYGYTF	TGTGCCACCAGCAGAGATAGCCTGATCTATGGCTACACCTTC	NA	TRBV15	TRBJ1-2	NA
CASSPGGWSPLHF	TGTGCCAGCAGCCCAGGAGGTTGGTCACCCCTCCACTTT	NA	TRBV5-6	TRBJ1-6	NA
CASSAQGGGTEAFF	TGTGCCAGTAGTGCCCAGGGAGGAGGCACTGAAGCTTTCTTT	few	TRBV19	TRBJ1-1	NA
CSGGTGGGTDTQYF	TGCAGCGGGGGAACAGGGGGAGGCACAGATACGCAGTATTTT	NA	TRBV29-1	TRBJ2-3	TRBD1
CASSSPRRQGLAGNQPQHF	TGTGCCAGCAGCTCGCCTCGAAGACAGGGCCTGGCTGGCAATCAGCCCCAGCATTTT	NA	TRBV12-1	TRBJ1-5	NA
CAISEDRGEQYF	TGTGCCATCAGTGAAGACCGGGGCGAGCAGTACTTC	NA	TRBV10-3	TRBJ2-7	NA
CASSLGTGQHYEQYF	TGTGCCAGCAGCTTAGGAACGGGACAGCACTACGAGCAGTACTTC	NA	TRBV13	TRBJ2-7	TRBD1
CASSQAGTRQNTEAFF	TGTGCCAGCAGCCAAGCAGGAACCCGACAGAACACTGAAGCTTTCTTT	NA	TRBV3-1/TRBV3-2	TRBJ1-1	NA
CSVFARRPVNTEAFF	TGCAGCGTCTTTGCGAGGAGGCCGGTGAACACTGAAGCTTTCTTT	NA	TRBV29-1	TRBJ1-1	NA
CATSRTGTSPYEQYF	TGTGCCACCAGTAGAACCGGGACTAGCCCCTACGAGCAGTACTTC	NA	TRBV15	TRBJ2-7	TRBD2
CASSSQGAVDSPLHF	TGTGCCAGCAGCTCCCAGGGGGCTGTTGATTCACCCCTCCACTTT	once	TRBV5-5	TRBJ1-6	TRBD1
CASSQVHRGRTDTQYF	TGTGCCAGCAGCCAAGTCCACAGGGGGCGTACAGATACGCAGTATTTT	NA	TRBV3-1/TRBV3-2	TRBJ2-3	TRBD1
CASSIAQLSNQPQHF	TGTGCCAGTAGTATAGCCCAACTTAGCAATCAGCCCCAGCATTTT	NA	TRBV19	TRBJ1-5	NA
CASSYYRGTLDEQFF	TGTGCCAGCAGTTACTACAGGGGAACATTGGATGAGCAGTTCTTC	NA	TRBV6-5	TRBJ2-1	TRBD1
CASSYLGETFEAFF	TGTGCCAGCAGTTACCTAGGGGAAACCTTTGAAGCTTTCTTT	NA	TRBV7-9	TRBJ1-1	NA
CASSRTSHEQFF	TGTGCCAGCAGCCGGACTAGTCATGAGCAGTTCTTC	NA	TRBV3-1/TRBV3-2	TRBJ2-1	TRBD2
CASSFGSGATNEKLFF	TGCGCCAGCAGCTTTGGCAGTGGTGCAACTAATGAAAAACTGTTTTTT	NA	TRBV5-1	TRBJ1-4	NA
CASSGNLNEQFF	TGTGCCAGTAGCGGGAATCTCAATGAGCAGTTCTTC	few	TRBV19	TRBJ2-1	NA
CASSLRGQGVGETQYF	TGTGCCAGCAGCTTAAGGGGACAGGGCGTTGGAGAGACCCAGTACTTC	NA	TRBV7-3	TRBJ2-5	TRBD1
CASSSGLAGGLGEQFF	TGTGCCAGCAGCTCAGGACTAGCGGGGGGGCTGGGTGAGCAGTTCTTC	NA	TRBV7-8	TRBJ2-1	TRBD2
CASRGIGGTDTQYF	TGTGCCAGCAGGGGAATAGGGGGCACAGATACGCAGTATTTT	NA	TRBV7-2	TRBJ2-3	NA
CASSLLAGGRSDTQYF	TGTGCCAGCAGCCTCCTAGCGGGAGGGCGATCAGATACGCAGTATTTT	NA	TRBV3-1/TRBV3-2	TRBJ2-3	TRBD2
CASSDGQGAGELFF	TGTGCCAGCAGCGACGGACAGGGGGCCGGGGAGCTGTTTTTT	NA	TRBV7-9	TRBJ2-2	TRBD1
CATSRPLGDREAFF	TGTGCCACCAGCAGACCATTGGGGGACAGGGAAGCTTTCTTT	NA	TRBV15	TRBJ1-1	TRBD1
CASSQEDRGRGETQYF	TGCGCCAGCAGCCAAGAGGACAGGGGCCGTGGGGAGACCCAGTACTTC	NA	TRBV4-1	TRBJ2-5	TRBD1
CASSLVALNNEQFF	TGTGCCAGCAGCTTAGTAGCGCTTAACAATGAGCAGTTCTTC	NA	TRBV7-3	TRBJ2-1	NA
CASSLVGGAEQFF	TGCGCCAGCAGCTTGGTAGGAGGGGCTGAGCAGTTCTTC	NA	TRBV5-1	TRBJ2-1	NA
CASSFSLRRVVRTDTQYF	TGTGCCAGCAGCTTTTCACTTAGGAGGGTAGTACGCACAGATACGCAGTATTTT	NA	TRBV7-2	TRBJ2-3	NA